This T cell receptor beta chain was profiled in a study of patients and donors after allogeneic stem cell transplantation. Via MiXCR, TCRdb re-called the RT-PCR reads, giving one row per CDR3 protein. The sample shows about 960,000 distinct CDR3 sequences, more than 15% of them seen only once. Trimming cost V 6 bases and J 2 bases; bases outside gene matches: 12. The CDR3 has 16 amino acids. Germline V lookup: CDR1 LGHDT, CDR2 YNNKEL (reference sequence). This sequence joins TRBV3-1 and TRBJ2-5; 7 bases agree with TRBD1. This clonotype was obtained from a human donor who was either an allogeneic HSCT recipient or a stem cell or donor lymphocyte infusion donor (not recorded which). It is not recorded whose cells these are; they may come from a transplant donor. The source material was blood, either unsorted or a sorted T cell fraction (not recorded which). CDR3 amino acids: CASSLSTGVRQETQYF. CDR3 DNA sequence: TGTGCCAGCAGTCTATCCACAGGGGTGCGACAAGAGACCCAGTACTTC.